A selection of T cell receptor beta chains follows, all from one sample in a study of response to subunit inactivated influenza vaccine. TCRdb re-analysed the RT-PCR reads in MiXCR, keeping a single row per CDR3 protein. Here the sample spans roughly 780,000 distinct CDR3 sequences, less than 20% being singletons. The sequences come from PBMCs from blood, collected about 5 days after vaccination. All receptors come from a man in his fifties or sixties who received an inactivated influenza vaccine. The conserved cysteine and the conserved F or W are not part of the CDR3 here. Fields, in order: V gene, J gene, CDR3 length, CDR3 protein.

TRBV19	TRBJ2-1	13	ASSKLAESYNEQF
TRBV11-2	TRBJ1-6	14	ASSSYRGGYNSPLH
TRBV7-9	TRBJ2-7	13	ASSLEGRGGDEQY
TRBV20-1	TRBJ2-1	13	SVKSEGRSWNEQF
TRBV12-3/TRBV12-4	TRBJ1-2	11	ASSSRIPTERT
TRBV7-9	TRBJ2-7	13	ASSSSGEGSYEQY
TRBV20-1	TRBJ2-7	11	SATGGESYEQY
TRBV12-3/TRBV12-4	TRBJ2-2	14	ASSPRDRLNTGELF
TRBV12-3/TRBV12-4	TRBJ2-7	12	ASSPLGFSYEQY
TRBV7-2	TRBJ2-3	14	ASSLLAGGITDTQY
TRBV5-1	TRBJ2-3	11	ASSFSVSDTQY
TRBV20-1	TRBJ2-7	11	SAGRTAPYEQY
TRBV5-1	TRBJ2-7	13	ASSPPTGGGYEQY
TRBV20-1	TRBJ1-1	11	SARSEAGTEAF
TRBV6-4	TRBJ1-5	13	ASSEVAGGNQPQH
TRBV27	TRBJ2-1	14	ASSLRRISGSGEQF
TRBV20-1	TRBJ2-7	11	SASGTGDYEQY
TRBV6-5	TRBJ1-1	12	ASSYGQGNTEAF
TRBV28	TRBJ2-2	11	ASRAMGSGELF
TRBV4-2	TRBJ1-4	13	ASSRINQNNEKLF
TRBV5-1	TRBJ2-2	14	ASSFQGFTNTGELF
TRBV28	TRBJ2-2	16	ASSLSGALAGESGELF
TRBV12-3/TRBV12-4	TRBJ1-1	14	ASTRFRGIRNTEAF
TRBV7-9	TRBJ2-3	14	ASSLALAGTTDTQY
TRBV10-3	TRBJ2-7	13	AIRNRTSGKYEQY
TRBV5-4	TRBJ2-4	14	ASSPQDMLAKNIQY
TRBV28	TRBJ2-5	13	ASRLAGAQQETQY
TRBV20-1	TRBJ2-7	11	SARVRVTYEQY
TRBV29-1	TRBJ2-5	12	SVRDTGGEETQY
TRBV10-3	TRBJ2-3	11	AISARPTDTQY
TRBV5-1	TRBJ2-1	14	ASSLGEFLTYNEQF
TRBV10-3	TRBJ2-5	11	AISDSHQETQY
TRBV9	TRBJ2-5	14	ASSVVSGSPQETQY
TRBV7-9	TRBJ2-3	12	ASSTTSGKGTQY
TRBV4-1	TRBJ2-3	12	ASSQVGLTDTQY
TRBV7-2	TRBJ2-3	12	AIAADPSTDTQY
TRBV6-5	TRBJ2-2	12	ASSYGPGTGELF
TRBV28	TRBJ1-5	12	ASSPQTGPQPQH
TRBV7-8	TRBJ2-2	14	ASSLRGGSNTGELF
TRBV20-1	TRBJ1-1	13	SARDRLRGIAEAF
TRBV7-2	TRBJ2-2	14	ASKLLAGGGTGELF
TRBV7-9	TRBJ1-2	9	ASSLGGDST
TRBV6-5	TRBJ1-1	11	ASSTRQYSEAF
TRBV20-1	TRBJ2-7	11	SALVTGSYEQY
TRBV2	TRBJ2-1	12	ASIGSTGESEQF
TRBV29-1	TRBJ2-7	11	SVASYFPYEQY
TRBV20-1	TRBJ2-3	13	SAPDRGLVTDTQY
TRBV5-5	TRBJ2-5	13	ASSLAQHFQETQY
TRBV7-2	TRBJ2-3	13	ASSPGVERGNTQY
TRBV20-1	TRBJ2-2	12	SASTRGGTGELF
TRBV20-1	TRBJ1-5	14	SATRRAVDSNQPQH
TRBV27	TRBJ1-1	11	ASSFRGSTEAF
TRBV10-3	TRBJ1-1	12	AIRVDISNTEAF
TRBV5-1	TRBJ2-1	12	ASSTGTGINEQF
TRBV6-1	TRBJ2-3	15	ASSDSAPGLAGDAQY